These 28 T cell receptor beta chains were all obtained from the same sample, sequenced in a study of vaccination and CD4 T cells after COVID-19. Regarding treatment: approximately nine-day PBMC culture with coronavirus spike peptide pools or control peptides (ViraFEST assay). The Oncomine TCR Beta short-read assay was applied to DNA of cultured CD4+ T cells. TCRdb re-derived calls from the PCR reads in MiXCR, one entry per CDR3 protein. This sample has about 11,000 distinct CDR3 sequences, with around 59% found just once. Their cognate antigens are unknown. Sequenced input: CD4+ T cells from blood, cultured in vitro. These receptors originate from a human donor who had recovered from COVID-19.

This clonotype showed up just once. This chain uses TRBV20-1 with TRBJ2-1, with 8 bases identical to TRBD2. V lost 5 bases and J lost 3; bases outside the gene matches: 6. The CDR3 sequence is 14 residues long. The V gene's germline CDR1 is DFQATT and CDR2 SNEGSKA (reference sequence). CDR3 sequence (DNA): TGCAGTGCTGTTAGCGGGATTGGCTACAATGAGCAGTTCTTC. Translation: CSAVSGIGYNEQFF.

The chain uses TRBV2 and TRBJ2-5, with D perhaps being TRBD1 or TRBD2 (6 bases each). The CDR3 has 14 residues. Germline CDR1 reads SNHLY; CDR2 reads FYNNEI. Between the trimmed V and J ends, which lost 5 bases and 3 bases, there was a span of 13 bases. Written as DNA, the CDR3 is TGTGCCAGCAGTTTTCGGAGGGGGAAAGAGACCCAGTACTTC. This codes for CASSFRRGKETQYF.

The V and J genes are TRBV6-2 or TRBV6-3 and TRBJ2-7; 9 nucleotides agree with TRBD1. The V segment lost 5 bases and the J segment 3 bases; nucleotides outside the gene matches: 8. Germline values: CDR1 MNHEY, CDR2 SVGEGT. The length of the CDR3 is 15 residues. DNA of the CDR3: TGTGCCAGCAGTGAGATATCGACAGGGGGCTACGAGCAGTACTTC. Protein sequence: CASSEISTGGYEQYF.

This clonotype turned up a few times. The rearrangement links TRBV20-1 to TRBJ2-7; D perhaps matches TRBD1 (6 bases). V shed 0 bases and J shed 1 base, with 7 bases lying between them. Germline V CDR1 and CDR2: DFQATT, SNEGSKA (reference sequence). The CDR3 is 13 residues long. The CDR3, as DNA: TGCAGTGCTAGAGATGGGACATCCTACGAGCAGTACTTC. Amino acids: CSARDGTSYEQYF.

The V and J genes are TRBV6-1 and TRBJ1-3, with D hard to call. CDR1 is MNHNS and CDR2 is SASEGT in the germline V gene. The CDR3 length is 14 residues. Trimming cost V 6 bases and J 0 bases, with 9 bases left between them. The CDR3 DNA reads as TGTGCCAGCAGGAGACAACTCTCTGGAAACACCATATATTTT. Translating it yields CASRRQLSGNTIYF.

By sample share, this clonotype is medium-sized. This chain uses TRBV7-7 with TRBJ2-2; a possible D gene is TRBD2 (5 bases). CDR1 SSHAT and CDR2 FNYEAQ come from the germline V gene (reference sequence). The CDR3 contains 15 residues. V gave up 1 base and J gave up 4 bases, with 10 bases separating them. CDR3 protein: CASSLETAGTGELFF. CDR3 DNA sequence: TGTGCCAGCAGCTTAGAAACCGCGGGCACCGGGGAGCTGTTTTTT.

This clonotype was counted between two and nine times. This chain connects TRBV5-5 to TRBJ2-4; no reliable D call. The V end was cut by 2 bases, the J end by 8 bases, with 20 bases between. Germline V gene data show CDR1 as SGHKS and CDR2 as YYEKEE (reference sequence). CDR3 length equals 16 residues. This chain's CDR3 is CASSFYDRALGDIQYF. The CDR3 DNA reads TGTGCCAGCAGCTTCTATGACCGGGCCCTTGGGGACATTCAGTACTTC.

J is TRBJ2-7 and V is TRBV20-1; D possibly corresponds to TRBD2 (5 bases). V lost 0 bases and J 4 bases, leaving 13 bases between the germline ends. CDR3 size: 14 residues. Germline V gene data show CDR1 as DFQATT and CDR2 as SNEGSKA (reference sequence). The CDR3: CSARDPAGRYEQYF. CDR3 nucleotide sequence: TGCAGTGCTAGAGATCCTGCGGGTAGATACGAGCAGTACTTC.

This clonotype was picked up a small number of times. The chain couples TRBV7-8 to TRBJ2-6; TRBD1 or TRBD2 may be the D gene (5 bases each). The germline CDR1 and CDR2 sequences are SGHVS and FQNEAQ. This CDR3 region has 18 residues. The germline V and J ends were trimmed by 5 bases and 0 bases, with 17 bases remaining between them. The CDR3 bases are TGTGCCAGCAGCGTCCCGGGGCTGGATTTCTCTGGGGCCAACGTCCTGACTTTC. As protein: CASSVPGLDFSGANVLTF.

A few counts support this clonotype. This CDR3 is CSARDGTPLSLGHSNQPQHF. CDR3 bases: TGCAGTGCTAGAGATGGGACTCCTTTAAGCTTGGGGCATAGCAATCAGCCCCAGCATTTT. V is TRBV20-1 and J is TRBJ1-5; possible D gene TRBD1, 5 bases. Trimming took 0 bases from V and 0 from J, leaving 24 bases between them. The CDR3 consists of 20 residues. The germline CDR1 and CDR2 sequences are DFQATT and SNEGSKA (reference sequence).

About this clonotype itself: One junction end disagrees with the germline gene, perhaps due to a read error. J is TRBJ2-2 and V is TRBV7-2; D is perhaps TRBD2 (6 bases). The germline V gene encodes CDR1 SGHTA and CDR2 FQGNSA. The CDR3 extends over 16 amino acids. The CDR3 DNA reads TGTGCCAGCAACTTAAGGTTCGGGGACTCGACCGGGGAGCTGTTTTTT. This codes for CASNLRFGDSTGELFF.

This clonotype was counted a few times. This chain uses TRBV20-1 with TRBJ1-5; D may be TRBD1 (5 bases). Trimming pared 0 bases from V and 6 bases from J, leaving 15 bases between. Germline V gives CDR1 DFQATT, CDR2 SNEGSKA (reference sequence). This CDR3 contains 15 residues. This CDR3 reads CSARDPPGFSQPQHF. For the CDR3, the DNA is TGCAGTGCTAGAGATCCCCCAGGGTTCAGTCAGCCCCAGCATTTT.

The chain is built from TRBV7-2 and TRBJ2-5; 11 bases are a match to TRBD2. Unmatched junction bases numbered 3, after V lost 2 bases and J lost 4 bases. CDR3 size: 15 residues. Germline-derived CDR1 and CDR2 are SGHTA and FQGNSA. CDR3: CASSLPTSGTETQYF. The CDR3 DNA follows: TGTGCCAGCAGCTTACCGACTAGCGGGACAGAGACCCAGTACTTC.

CDR3 DNA: TGTGCCAGCAGCGACGGGACTATTGGGTACGAGCAGTACTTC. Translation: CASSDGTIGYEQYF. The chain uses TRBV7-9 and TRBJ2-7; 7 bases fit TRBD2. Germline CDR1 and CDR2: SEHNR and FQNEAQ (reference sequence). Trimming at V came to 5 bases and at J to 4 bases, leaving 8 bases not matched to a gene. The CDR3 contains 14 residues.

The J gene is TRBJ2-7, the V gene TRBV7-8, with 8 bases identical to TRBD1. This CDR3 comprises 16 residues. Trimming at V came to 4 bases and at J to 0 bases, leaving 8 bases not matched to a gene. The V gene's germline CDR1 is SGHVS and CDR2 FQNEAQ. CDR3 bases: TGTGCCAGCAGCTCCTATGGACAGGGAAACTCCTACGAGCAGTACTTC. Protein: CASSSYGQGNSYEQYF. Using reference TRBV7-8 and TRBJ2-7 for the parts outside the CDR3, the full variable domain is GAGVSQSPRYKVAKRGQDVALRCDPISGHVSLFWYQQALGQGPEFLTYFQNEAQLDKSGLPSDRFFAERPEGSVSTLKIQRTQQEDSAVYLCASSSYGQGNSYEQYFGPGTRLTVT.

This chain connects TRBV7-2 to TRBJ2-1; no clear D gene. V was trimmed by 1 base and J by 12 bases, leaving 13 bases between them. CDR1 is SGHTA and CDR2 is FQGNSA in the germline V gene. There are 13 residues in the CDR3. The CDR3 DNA follows: TGTGCCAGCAGCTTAGTGTCGGCCATCGGGCAGTTCTTC. Translating it yields CASSLVSAIGQFF.

This clonotype was counted between two and nine times. This chain uses TRBV20-1 with TRBJ2-5; tentative D call: TRBD2 (5 bases). The CDR3 is made up of 15 amino acids. Trimming shortened V by 0 bases and J by 4 bases, and 15 bases separated the two germline ends. Germline CDR1 DFQATT, CDR2 SNEGSKA (reference sequence). This CDR3 reads CSARDTTHAGETQYF. CDR3 DNA: TGCAGTGCTAGAGATACGACCCATGCGGGAGAGACCCAGTACTTC.

The V call is TRBV6-5, the J call TRBJ2-7; 14 bases map to TRBD2. Looked up from germline, CDR1 is MNHEY and CDR2 is SVGAGI. The V and J ends lost 2 bases and 9 bases, in that order; junction bases with no gene match: 12. This CDR3 has 17 residues. CDR3 coding DNA: TGTGCCAGCAGTTACGGCGGGACTAGCGGGAGTCGGGTGAGGCAGTACTTC. This encodes CASSYGGTSGSRVRQYF.

This clonotype was picked up a small number of times. DNA for the CDR3: TGTGCCAGCAGTTATCCCTTGGGGACAGGGGGCGAACCCCAGCATTTT. Translating gives CASSYPLGTGGEPQHF. The chain links TRBV6-5 to TRBJ1-5; TRBD1 matches at 12 bases. The trim removed 3 bases at V and 10 bases at J, leaving 10 bases unmatched. The CDR3 has 16 amino acids. Germline V gene data show CDR1 as MNHEY and CDR2 as SVGAGI.

This clonotype is medium-sized (0.01 to 0.1%) in the sample. The chain combines TRBV10-3 with TRBJ1-1, with 10 bases lining up with TRBD1. J was trimmed by 4 bases and V by 10 bases; bases with no gene match: 3. CDR3 length: 12 residues. In germline, CDR1 is ENHRY, CDR2 SYGVKD. CDR3 nucleotides: TGTGCCACGGGACAGGGGCTCACTGAAGCTTTCTTT. Protein product: CATGQGLTEAFF.

This clonotype was found a few times. The chain uses TRBV20-1 and TRBJ1-5; 8 positions match TRBD1. Trimming took 5 bases from V and 7 from J; bases not matched to a gene: 13. CDR3 length equals 15 residues. Germline CDR1 is DFQATT and CDR2 is SNEGSKA (reference sequence). Here the CDR3 DNA reads TGCAGTGCTTTAACTCAGGGGGCTGGTGGACAGCCCCAGCATTTT. As protein: CSALTQGAGGQPQHF.

In its sample, this clonotype was seen a few times. The rearrangement links TRBV12-3 or TRBV12-4 to TRBJ1-5, with TRBD1 identical over 8 bases. Trimming cost V 2 bases and J 2 bases; bases outside gene matches: 20. The CDR3 sequence is 21 residues long. The CDR3 DNA sequence: TGTGCCAGCAGTTTATACGTGTTGGGACAGGAATCAATACGACGCAATCAGCCCCAGCATTTT. Translation gives CASSLYVLGQESIRRNQPQHF.

This clonotype occurred a few times. The J gene is TRBJ2-7, the V gene TRBV6-1; D is undetermined. The CDR3 sequence is 13 residues long. The ends were cut back, 1 base at V and 3 bases at J, with 7 bases in the middle. In germline, CDR1 is MNHNS, CDR2 SASEGT. CDR3 bases: TGTGCCAGCAGTGAAGACGGAGACTACGAGCAGTACTTC. Its protein product is CASSEDGDYEQYF.

V and J are TRBV27 and TRBJ2-7; D ambiguous. Trimming took 3 bases from V and 0 from J, leaving 9 bases between them. The CDR3 has 14 residues. Germline V gene data show CDR1 as MNHEY and CDR2 as SMNVEV (reference sequence). The DNA of the CDR3 is TGTGCCAGCAGTTTCCTCATGACCTCCTACGAGCAGTACTTC. This sequence encodes CASSFLMTSYEQYF.

This clonotype was counted between two and nine times. The CDR3 DNA reads as TGTGCCAGCAGTGAAGCGCTTATAGGGGGCGCGAACACCGGGGAGCTGTTTTTT. This translates into CASSEALIGGANTGELFF. V gene TRBV6-1 combines with J gene TRBJ2-2, with 7 positions matching TRBD1. V was pared by 0 bases and J by 0 bases, with 7 bases of the junction left unmatched. The germline gives CDR1 MNHNS, CDR2 SASEGT. This CDR3 has 18 amino acids.

This rearrangement joins TRBV6-5 to TRBJ2-7; D gene uncertain. The V gene lost 4 bases and the J gene lost 3 bases, with 13 bases spanning the gap. The CDR3 is 14 amino acids. Germline values: CDR1 MNHEY, CDR2 SVGAGI. The CDR3 DNA reads as TGTGCCAGCAGTTTATCAATTGTCAACTACGAGCAGTACTTC. Amino acids: CASSLSIVNYEQYF.

This clonotype was detected once. V gene TRBV28 combines with J gene TRBJ2-4; TRBD2 aligns across 7 bases. The length of the CDR3 is 13 residues. Losses at the gene ends were 3 bases for V and 8 bases for J; bases not matched to a gene: 4. From germline, CDR1 is MDHEN and CDR2 SYDVKM. CDR3 protein: CASSLGRADIQYF. The CDR3 region has the DNA TGTGCCAGCAGTTTGGGGAGGGCTGACATTCAGTACTTC.

The chain joins TRBV28 to TRBJ1-5; tentative D call: TRBD1 (6 bases). This CDR3 is 14 amino acids long. V dropped 3 bases and J dropped 6 bases, with 12 bases sitting between them. The germline CDR1 and CDR2 sequences are MDHEN and SYDVKM. The DNA of the CDR3 is TGTGCCAGCAGTTTCCCACACAGGGCTCAGCCCCAGCATTTT. Encoded protein: CASSFPHRAQPQHF.